This TCR beta chain was sequenced for a study of response to subunit inactivated influenza vaccine. TCRdb re-derived calls from the RT-PCR reads in MiXCR, one entry per CDR3 protein. Of hundreds of thousands of distinct CDR3 sequences in the sample, about 25% were seen once. The CDR3 runs to 11 residues. Germline CDR1 SQVTM, CDR2 ANQGSEA. V was pared by 7 bases and J by 7 bases, with 10 bases between. Sequenced here: CD4+ T cells sorted from PBMCs, sampled 4 to 6 days after vaccination. The gene calls are TRBV29-1 and TRBJ2-2, with D unresolved. The receptor was isolated from a man in his fifties who received an inactivated influenza vaccine. CDR3 nucleotides: TGCAGCGCCTATAGTGGCGGGGAGCTGTTTTTT. Its protein is CSAYSGGELFF.